This paragraph reports one T cell receptor beta chain. The data are from a study of blood T cell repertoires in COVID-19. Germline CDR1 LNHDA, CDR2 SQIVND (reference sequence). The CDR3 sequence is 12 residues long. The V end lost 5 bases, the J end lost 4 bases, and 9 bases lay between the germline ends. Those who participated ranged in age from roughly 18 to 100 years and resided in approximately 26 US areas. The data were produced by immunoSEQ multiplex PCR, yet TCRdb's version contains in-frame clones alone and is incomplete. This table has about 160,000 clones, under 90% appearing once. The gene calls are TRBV19 and TRBJ2-7, with D uncertain. The sequence came from a woman aged 45-65 years who had recovered from COVID-19. Sample: PBMCs or T cells enriched from blood (not recorded which). The CDR3 bases are TGTGCCAGTAGTCTCTCCGGGTACGAGCAGTACTTC. Protein sequence: CASSLSGYEQYF.